This section outlines one T cell receptor beta chain sequence together with its context. Its specificity is unknown. This sample was included in a study of lymphopenia after photon versus proton radiotherapy. General study results and limits: Larger post-nadir TCR diversity loss correlated inversely with survival in deceased patients. After lymphocyte nadir, photon-treated repertoires showed oligoclonal expansion, especially CD8+ Temra. Under photons, naive T cells and diversity fell while effector/memory populations rose. Authors raise, but do not show, better survival with proton therapy.

The CDR3 consists of 12 residues. Germline values: CDR1 LNHDA, CDR2 SQIVND (reference sequence). V lost 9 bases to trimming and J lost 5 bases, with 13 bases between them. TCRdb's table, derived via immunoSEQ multiplex PCR, lists solely in-frame clones and lacks some. The data show around 18,000 clones, around 85% seen once. This TCR was sampled from a man in his sixties or seventies with pancreatic cancer. The source was peripheral blood, collected from a patient treated with proton-based radiotherapy. This chain uses TRBV19 with TRBJ1-2, with D perhaps matching TRBD1 (5 bases). For the CDR3, the DNA is TGTGCCAGCCAAAACCGGGGGTATGGCTACACCTTC. Amino acid sequence: CASQNRGYGYTF.